The 10 T cell receptor beta chains presented below share a single source sample, sequenced in a study of graft-versus-host responses after intestinal transplantation. Antigen specificity for these receptors is unknown. Measured with immunoSEQ multiplex PCR; TCRdb has only the in-frame clones, and not every one. The table has fewer than 110,000 clones, roughly 93% seen once. The starting material was unstimulated CD8+ T cells sorted from spleen or lymph node cells, obtained before intestinal transplant. All receptors come from a human donor who received an intestinal transplant.

This clone has only one observation. The rearrangement uses TRBV4-1 and TRBJ2-4; D is tentatively TRBD1 or TRBD2 (5 bases each). CDR3 length: 16 amino acids. Per germline, CDR1 MGHRA and CDR2 YSYEKL. Deletions cut 0 bases from V and 8 bases from J, with 17 bases between. Here the CDR3 DNA reads TGCGCCAGCAGCCAAGAGTTGACAGAAGTGGGAGACATTCAGTACTTC. This sequence encodes CASSQELTEVGDIQYF.

The J gene is TRBJ2-3, the V gene TRBV1. TRBV1 is a listed pseudogene. CDR3 length: 13 amino acids. For the CDR3, the DNA is TGCACCAGCAGGTCCCCCCCTGGAGATACGCAGTATTTT. This encodes CTSRSPPGDTQYF.

The gene calls are TRBV5-6 and TRBJ1-1; D is possibly TRBD1 (5 bases). The germline V gene has CDR1 SGHDT and CDR2 YYEEEE. V was shortened by 2 bases and J by 6 bases, with 11 bases between the two germline ends. The CDR3 totals 13 residues. The CDR3 region has the DNA TGTGCCAGCAGCTTCGGGACGGGCCCTGAAGCTTTCTTT. Residues: CASSFGTGPEAFF.

V gene TRBV5-1 combines with J gene TRBJ1-1; 8 bases fit TRBD1. V dropped 4 bases and J dropped 4; count of bases not matched to a gene: 6. CDR3 length equals 14 residues. CDR1 SGHRS and CDR2 YFSETQ come from the germline V gene. Here the CDR3 DNA reads TGCGCCAGCAGCGTAAACAGGGGGGGCACTGAAGCTTTCTTT. This sequence encodes CASSVNRGGTEAFF.

V and J are TRBV2 and TRBJ2-3; the D is unclear. The CDR3 has 14 amino acids. The germline V and J ends were trimmed by 2 bases and 2 bases, with 8 bases remaining between them. CDR1 and CDR2 (germline): SNHLY, FYNNEI. The CDR3 DNA sequence: TGTGCCAGCAGTGAATCGGAGTACACAGATACGCAGTATTTT. This gives the protein CASSESEYTDTQYF.

As concerns this clone: Other DNA sequences in this sample translate to the same CDR3. The chain couples TRBV6-1 to TRBJ1-1; the D is unclear. Looked up from germline, CDR1 is MNHNS and CDR2 is SASEGT. The V end was cut by 2 bases, the J end by 1 base, with 17 bases between. The CDR3 consists of 17 residues. As DNA, the CDR3 is TGTGCCAGCAGTGAATTCCCCGGGCCTTCCGGGAACACTGAAGCTTTCTTT. Its protein product is CASSEFPGPSGNTEAFF.

The chain joins TRBV13 to TRBJ1-1, with D perhaps TRBD1 (5 bases). This CDR3 region has 15 residues. The V gene lost 5 bases and the J gene lost 3 bases, with 16 bases spanning the gap. CDR1 is PRHDT and CDR2 is FYEKMQ in the germline V gene (reference sequence). CDR3 protein: CASSEGPLKDTEAFF. CDR3 in DNA: TGTGCCAGCAGCGAGGGACCCCTAAAGGACACTGAAGCTTTCTTT.

The rearrangement links TRBV6-1 to TRBJ2-1; D unresolved. The CDR3 runs 13 residues. Per the germline V gene, CDR1 is MNHNS and CDR2 is SASEGT. V dropped 6 bases and J dropped 3 bases, with 9 bases sitting between them. CDR3 nucleotide sequence: TGTGCCAGCAGATCCACGGTCTACAATGAGCAGTTCTTC. Translating it yields CASRSTVYNEQFF.

The CDR3 nucleotides are TGTGCCAGCAGTGCCCTAGTGGTCGAGCAGTACTTC. Translation: CASSALVVEQYF. The genes are TRBV7-9 and TRBJ2-7; D is unclear. Germline CDR1 is SEHNR and CDR2 is FQNEAQ (reference sequence). The V end lost 6 bases, the J end lost 6 bases, and 12 bases lay between the germline ends. This CDR3 contains 12 residues. The whole variable domain, filled in from reference TRBV7-9 and TRBJ2-7, reads DTGVSQNPRHKITKRGQNVTFRCDPISEHNRLYWYRQTLGQGPEFLTYFQNEAQLEKSRLLSDRFSAERPKGSFSTLEIQRTEQGDSAMYLCASSALVVEQYFGPGTRLTVT.

The V gene is TRBV19, the J gene TRBJ2-3, with 8 bases aligning to TRBD2. Germline CDR1 reads LNHDA; CDR2 reads SQIVND (reference sequence). With 5 bases clipped from V and 5 bases from J, the junction kept 15 bases outside the gene matches. This CDR3 has 17 amino acids. CDR3 sequence: CASSPLGSGGFRDTQYF. For the CDR3, the DNA is TGTGCCAGTAGTCCTTTAGGGAGCGGGGGATTCAGAGATACGCAGTATTTT. Complete variable domain (other parts from reference TRBV19 and TRBJ2-3): DGGITQSPKYLFRKEGQNVTLSCEQNLNHDAMYWYRQDPGQGLRLIYYSQIVNDFQKGDIAEGYSVSREKKESFPLTVTSAQKNPTAFYLCASSPLGSGGFRDTQYFGPGTRLTVL.